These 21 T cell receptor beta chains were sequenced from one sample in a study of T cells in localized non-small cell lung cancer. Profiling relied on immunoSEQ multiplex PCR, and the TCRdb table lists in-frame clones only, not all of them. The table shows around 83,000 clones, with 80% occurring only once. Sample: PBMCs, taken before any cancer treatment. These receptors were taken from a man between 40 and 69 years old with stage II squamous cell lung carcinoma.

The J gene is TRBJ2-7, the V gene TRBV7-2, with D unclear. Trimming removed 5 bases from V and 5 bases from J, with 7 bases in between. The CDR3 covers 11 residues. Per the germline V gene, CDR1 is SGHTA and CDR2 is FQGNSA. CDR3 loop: CASSLQNEQYF. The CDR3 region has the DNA TGTGCCAGCAGCCTCCAAAACGAGCAGTACTTC.

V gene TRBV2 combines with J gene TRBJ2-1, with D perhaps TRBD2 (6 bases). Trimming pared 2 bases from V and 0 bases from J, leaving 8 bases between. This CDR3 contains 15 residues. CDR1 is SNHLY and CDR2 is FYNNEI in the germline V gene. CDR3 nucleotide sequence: TGTGCCAGCAGTGAATACGGGAGCTCCTACAATGAGCAGTTCTTC. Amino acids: CASSEYGSSYNEQFF.

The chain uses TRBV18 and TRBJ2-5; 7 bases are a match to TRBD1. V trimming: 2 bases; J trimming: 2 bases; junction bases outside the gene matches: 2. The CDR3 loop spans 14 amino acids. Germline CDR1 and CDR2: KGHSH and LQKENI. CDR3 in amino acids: CASSPRGQQETQYF. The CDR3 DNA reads TGTGCCAGCTCACCAAGGGGACAGCAAGAGACCCAGTACTTC.

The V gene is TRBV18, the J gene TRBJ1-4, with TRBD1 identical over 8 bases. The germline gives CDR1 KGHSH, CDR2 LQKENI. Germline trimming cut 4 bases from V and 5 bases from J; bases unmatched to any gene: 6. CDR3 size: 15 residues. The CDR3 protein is CASSRQGAMNEKLFF. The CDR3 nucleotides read TGTGCCAGCTCACGGCAGGGGGCAATGAATGAAAAACTGTTTTTT.

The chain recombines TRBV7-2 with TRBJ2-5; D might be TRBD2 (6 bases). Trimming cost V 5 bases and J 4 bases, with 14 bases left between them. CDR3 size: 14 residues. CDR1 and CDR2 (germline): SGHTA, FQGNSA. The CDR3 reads CASSPWGGGETQYF. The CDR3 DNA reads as TGTGCCAGCAGCCCCTGGGGAGGTGGAGAGACCCAGTACTTC.

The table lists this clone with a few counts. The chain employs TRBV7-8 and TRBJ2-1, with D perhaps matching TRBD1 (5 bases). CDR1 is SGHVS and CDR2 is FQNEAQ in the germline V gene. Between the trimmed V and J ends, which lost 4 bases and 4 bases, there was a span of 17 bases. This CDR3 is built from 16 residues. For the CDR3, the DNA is TGTGCCAGCAGCTCCTCTATCCAGGGTCGATACAATGAGCAGTTCTTC. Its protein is CASSSSIQGRYNEQFF.

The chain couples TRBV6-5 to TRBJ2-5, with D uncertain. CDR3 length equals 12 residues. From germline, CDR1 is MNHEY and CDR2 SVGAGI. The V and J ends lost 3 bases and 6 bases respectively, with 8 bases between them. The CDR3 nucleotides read TGTGCCAGCAGTTATTCACTCCAGACCCAGTACTTC. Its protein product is CASSYSLQTQYF.

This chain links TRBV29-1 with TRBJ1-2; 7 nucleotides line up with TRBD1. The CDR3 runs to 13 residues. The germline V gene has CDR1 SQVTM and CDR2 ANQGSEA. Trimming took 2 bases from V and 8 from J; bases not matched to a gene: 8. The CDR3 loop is CSVEMTGKGGYTF. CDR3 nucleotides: TGCAGCGTTGAAATGACAGGGAAGGGCGGCTACACCTTC.

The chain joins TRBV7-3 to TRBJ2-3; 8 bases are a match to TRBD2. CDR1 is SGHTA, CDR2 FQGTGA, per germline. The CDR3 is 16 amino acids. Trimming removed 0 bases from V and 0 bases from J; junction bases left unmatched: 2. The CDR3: CASSLTSSGSTDTQYF. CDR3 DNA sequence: TGTGCCAGCAGCTTAACCTCTAGCGGGAGCACAGATACGCAGTATTTT. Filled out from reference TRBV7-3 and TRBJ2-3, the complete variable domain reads GAGVSQTPSNKVTEKGKYVELRCDPISGHTALYWYRQSLGQGPEFLIYFQGTGAADDSGLPNDRFFAVRPEGSVSTLKIQRTERGDSAVYLCASSLTSSGSTDTQYFGPGTRLTVL.

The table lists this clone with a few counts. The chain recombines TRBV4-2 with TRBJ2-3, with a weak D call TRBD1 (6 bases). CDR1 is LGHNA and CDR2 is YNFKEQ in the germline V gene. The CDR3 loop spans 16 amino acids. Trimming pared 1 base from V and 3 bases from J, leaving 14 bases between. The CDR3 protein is CASSQGDGGFTDTQYF. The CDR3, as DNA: TGTGCCAGCAGCCAAGGGGATGGGGGCTTTACAGATACGCAGTATTTT.

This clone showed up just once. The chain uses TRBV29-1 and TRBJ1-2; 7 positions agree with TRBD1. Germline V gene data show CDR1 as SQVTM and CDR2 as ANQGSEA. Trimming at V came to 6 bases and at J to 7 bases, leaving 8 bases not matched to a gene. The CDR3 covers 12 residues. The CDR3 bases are TGCAGCGTCGCGACAGGGAGGGTTGGCTACACCTTC. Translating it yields CSVATGRVGYTF.

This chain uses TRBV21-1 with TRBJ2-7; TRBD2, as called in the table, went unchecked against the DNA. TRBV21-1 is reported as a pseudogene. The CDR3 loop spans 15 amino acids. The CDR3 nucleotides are TGTCGGCCGGGGGTGGGCCCGTCGTCCGGCTACGAGCAGTACTTC. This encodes CRPGVGPSSGYEQYF.

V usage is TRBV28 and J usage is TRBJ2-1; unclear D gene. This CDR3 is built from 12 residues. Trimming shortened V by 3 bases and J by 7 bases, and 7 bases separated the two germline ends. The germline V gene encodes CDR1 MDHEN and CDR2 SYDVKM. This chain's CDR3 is CASSLLQNEQFF. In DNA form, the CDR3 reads TGTGCCAGCAGTTTGTTACAGAATGAGCAGTTCTTC.

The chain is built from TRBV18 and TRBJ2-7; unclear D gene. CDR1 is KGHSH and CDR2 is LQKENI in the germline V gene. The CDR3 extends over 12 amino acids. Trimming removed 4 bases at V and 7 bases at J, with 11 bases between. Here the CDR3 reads CASSQTGLEQYF. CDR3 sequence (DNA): TGTGCCAGCTCACAGACTGGCCTGGAGCAGTACTTC.

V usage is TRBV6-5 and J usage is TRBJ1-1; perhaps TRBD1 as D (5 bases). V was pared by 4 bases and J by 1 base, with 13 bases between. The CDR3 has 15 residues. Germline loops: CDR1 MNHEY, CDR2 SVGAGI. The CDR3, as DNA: TGTGCCAGCAGTTCCGGGGGGATAGGGAACACTGAAGCTTTCTTT. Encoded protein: CASSSGGIGNTEAFF.

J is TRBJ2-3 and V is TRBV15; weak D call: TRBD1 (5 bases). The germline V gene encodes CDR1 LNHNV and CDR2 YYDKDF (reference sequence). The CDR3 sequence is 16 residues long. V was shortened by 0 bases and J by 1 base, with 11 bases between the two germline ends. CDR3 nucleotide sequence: TGTGCCACCAGCAGAGATCACGTAGGGGGCACAGATACGCAGTATTTT. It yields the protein CATSRDHVGGTDTQYF.

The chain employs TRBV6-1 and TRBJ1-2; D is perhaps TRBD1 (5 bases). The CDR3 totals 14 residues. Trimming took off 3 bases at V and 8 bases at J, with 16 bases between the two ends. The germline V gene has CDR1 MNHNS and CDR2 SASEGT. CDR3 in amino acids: CASSESRAPGGYTF. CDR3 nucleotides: TGTGCCAGCAGTGAGTCCAGGGCCCCCGGGGGCTACACCTTC.

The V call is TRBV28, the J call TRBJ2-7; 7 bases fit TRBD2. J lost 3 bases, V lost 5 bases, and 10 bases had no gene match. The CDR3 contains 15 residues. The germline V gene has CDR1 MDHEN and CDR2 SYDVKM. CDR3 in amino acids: CASSQSPGGFYEQYF. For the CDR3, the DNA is TGTGCCAGCAGTCAATCACCCGGGGGGTTCTACGAGCAGTACTTC.

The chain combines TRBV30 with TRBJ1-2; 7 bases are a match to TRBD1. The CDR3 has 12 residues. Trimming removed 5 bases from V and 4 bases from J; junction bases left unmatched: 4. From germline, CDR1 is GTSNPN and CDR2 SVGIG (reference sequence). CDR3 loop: CAWSGGIYGYTF. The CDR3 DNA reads TGTGCCTGGTCAGGGGGGATCTATGGCTACACCTTC.

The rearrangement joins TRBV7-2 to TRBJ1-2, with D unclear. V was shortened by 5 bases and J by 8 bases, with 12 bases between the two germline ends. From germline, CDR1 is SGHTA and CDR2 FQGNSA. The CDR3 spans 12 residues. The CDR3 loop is CASSPKEGGYTF. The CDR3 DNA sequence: TGTGCCAGCAGCCCAAAGGAAGGGGGCTACACCTTC.

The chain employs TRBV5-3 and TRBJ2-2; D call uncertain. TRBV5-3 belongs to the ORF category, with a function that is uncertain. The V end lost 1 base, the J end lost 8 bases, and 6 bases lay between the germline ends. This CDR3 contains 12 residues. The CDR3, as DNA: TGTGCCAGAAGCTTGCAACTGGGGGAGCTGTTTTTT. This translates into CARSLQLGELFF.